These 22 T cell receptor beta chains share one sample of origin, sequenced in a study of human T cells and chemical hapten exposure. TCRdb re-called the RACE reads through MiXCR, storing one row per CDR3 protein. The sample records approximately 90,000 distinct CDR3 sequences, over 9.5% being singletons. The time point here: patch test 1, 2 weeks after DPC sensitization. Treatment specified: therapeutic diphenylcyclopropenone sensitization with weekly scalp DPC. Material: whole blood, obtained in connection with sensitization to the hapten diphenylcyclopropenone (DPC). The receptors were gathered from a man aged 40-49 years with alopecia areata. Some clones in this sample may be carry-over from other donors' samples.

This clonotype was observed a few times. Sequence at one end of the junction differs from germline and may be a read error. The V call is TRBV7-2, the J call TRBJ2-1; D is tentatively TRBD1 or TRBD2 (6 bases each). The CDR3 sequence is 16 residues long. Germline CDR1 is SGHTA and CDR2 is FQGNSA. CDR3 residues: CASSLGVKEGQLEWFF. CDR3 DNA: TGTGCCAGCAGTTTAGGGGTAAAGGAGGGACAATTAGAGTGGTTCTTC.

This clonotype showed up many times. The gene calls are TRBV3-1 and TRBJ2-1; D might be TRBD1 or TRBD2, each matching 5 bases. V lost 1 base and J 13 bases, leaving 17 bases between the germline ends. Germline values: CDR1 LGHDT, CDR2 YNNKEL (reference sequence). This CDR3 region has 14 residues. Here the CDR3 DNA reads TGTGCCAGCAGCCAAGGTTATAAGGGGACCCCCCAGTTCTTC. It is translated as CASSQGYKGTPQFF.

The gene calls are TRBV29-1 and TRBJ1-1, with 11 nucleotides matching TRBD1. This CDR3 region has 15 residues. The J segment lost 2 bases and the V segment lost 6 bases, leaving 8 bases of the junction unmatched. Per the germline V gene, CDR1 is SQVTM and CDR2 is ANQGSEA. The CDR3: CSVQPGQGGNTEAFF. The CDR3 DNA sequence: TGCAGCGTCCAACCGGGACAGGGGGGAAACACTGAAGCTTTCTTT.

The sample holds many counts of this clonotype. The V gene is TRBV7-2, the J gene TRBJ1-1; D may be TRBD1 (5 bases). The CDR3 has 13 residues. V was clipped by 5 bases and J by 5 bases, with 12 bases between them. CDR1 and CDR2 from the germline V gene are SGHTA and FQGNSA. The CDR3 loop reads CASSEGFGTEAFF. Here the CDR3 DNA reads TGTGCCAGCAGCGAGGGGTTTGGGACTGAAGCTTTCTTT.

The CDR3 DNA is TGCGCCAGCAGCTTGGAGGAGGGAGGGTTCACTGAAGCTTTCTTT. Encoded protein: CASSLEEGGFTEAFF. The chain combines TRBV5-1 with TRBJ1-1; D gene uncertain. This CDR3 has 15 residues. V was pared by 0 bases and J by 4 bases, with 13 bases between. Germline loops: CDR1 SGHRS, CDR2 YFSETQ.

This clonotype showed up just a few times. The genes are TRBV20-1 and TRBJ2-3; tentatively, D is TRBD2 (6 bases). V dropped 3 bases and J dropped 3 bases, with 16 bases sitting between them. The CDR3 has 15 amino acids. Germline CDR1 is DFQATT and CDR2 is SNEGSKA (reference sequence). In DNA form, the CDR3 reads TGCAGTGCTAGGGTAGCGGCAGGCAGGACAGATACGCAGTATTTT. Translating it yields CSARVAAGRTDTQYF.

This rearrangement joins TRBV6-2 or TRBV6-3 to TRBJ2-7, with TRBD1 matching 10 bases. The length of the CDR3 is 14 residues. The J segment lost 2 bases and the V segment lost 5 bases, leaving 3 bases of the junction unmatched. Germline V CDR1 and CDR2: MNHEY, SVGEGT. The CDR3 spells CASSKGQGPYEQYV. The CDR3 DNA sequence: TGTGCCAGCAGTAAGGGACAGGGGCCCTACGAGCAGTACGTC.

This clonotype was counted ten times or more. The rearrangement joins TRBV29-1 to TRBJ2-1; 7 bases agree with TRBD2. The CDR3 covers 15 residues. The V segment lost 3 bases and the J segment 9 bases; nucleotides outside the gene matches: 14. Per germline, CDR1 SQVTM and CDR2 ANQGSEA. Here the CDR3 reads CSVDGGGPRWAEQFF. The CDR3 nucleotides read TGCAGCGTTGATGGGGGAGGGCCCCGGTGGGCTGAGCAGTTCTTC.

This clonotype came up many times. This chain joins TRBV27 and TRBJ2-5; a possible D gene is TRBD1 (6 bases). V dropped 4 bases and J dropped 5 bases, with 11 bases sitting between them. The germline V gene encodes CDR1 MNHEY and CDR2 SMNVEV (reference sequence). The CDR3 consists of 13 residues. CDR3 residues: CASSYQGMETQYF. DNA for the CDR3: TGTGCCAGCAGTTATCAGGGGATGGAGACCCAGTACTTC.

This clonotype was detected a few times. The CDR3 loop reads CASSPIRGFQETQYF. In DNA form, the CDR3 reads TGTGCCAGCAGCCCAATACGGGGTTTCCAAGAGACCCAGTACTTC. The chain carries TRBV11-2 and TRBJ2-5, with a tentative D call TRBD2 (5 bases). This CDR3 is 15 amino acids long. Germline lookup yields CDR1 SGHAT and CDR2 FQNNGV. V lost 5 bases, J lost 1 base, and 14 bases lay in between.

This clonotype was found a few times. The rearrangement joins TRBV7-9 to TRBJ1-2, with no clear D. The length of the CDR3 is 14 residues. Between the trimmed V and J ends, which lost 5 bases and 0 bases, there was a span of 10 bases. Germline CDR1 reads SEHNR; CDR2 reads FQNEAQ (reference sequence). CDR3 residues: CASSLPLTNYGYTF. The CDR3 DNA reads as TGTGCCAGCAGCCTACCACTTACTAACTATGGCTACACCTTC.

The CDR3, as DNA: TGTGCCAGCAGTGAATCGAAGGTCTTTGGGGCCAACGTCCTGACTTTC. Translating gives CASSESKVFGANVLTF. The J gene is TRBJ2-6, the V gene TRBV25-1; D ambiguous. The germline V and J ends were trimmed by 1 base and 3 bases, with 10 bases remaining between them. Germline lookup yields CDR1 MGHDK and CDR2 SYGVNS. The CDR3 length is 16 residues. Filled out from reference TRBV25-1 and TRBJ2-6, the complete variable domain reads EADIYQTPRYLVIGTGKKITLECSQTMGHDKMYWYQQDPGMELHLIHYSYGVNSTEKGDLSSESTVSRIRTEHFPLTLESARPSHTSQYLCASSESKVFGANVLTFGAGSRLTVL.

The gene calls are TRBV7-3 and TRBJ2-3; perhaps TRBD2 as D (5 bases). V was pared by 1 base and J by 4 bases, with 12 bases between. CDR1 and CDR2 from the germline V gene are SGHTA and FQGTGA. This CDR3 has 15 residues. The CDR3 nucleotides are TGTGCCAGCAGCTTAAGTGGGAGTACCGCAGATACGCAGTATTTT. This codes for CASSLSGSTADTQYF. Variable domain in full (rest from reference TRBV7-3 and TRBJ2-3): GAGVSQTPSNKVTEKGKYVELRCDPISGHTALYWYRQSLGQGPEFLIYFQGTGAADDSGLPNDRFFAVRPEGSVSTLKIQRTERGDSAVYLCASSLSGSTADTQYFGPGTRLTVL.

This chain links TRBV5-4 with TRBJ1-1; D is undetermined. The CDR3 sequence is 13 residues long. The ends were cut back, 9 bases at V and 3 bases at J, with 15 bases in the middle. Germline V CDR1 and CDR2: SGHNT, YYREEE (reference sequence). DNA of the CDR3: TGTGCCAACAGTTTTGCGCGGGACACTGAAGCTTTCTTT. Its protein is CANSFARDTEAFF.

The CDR3 protein is CASSDLGTVNQPQHF. Written as DNA, the CDR3 is TGTGCCAGCAGTGACCTGGGGACAGTCAATCAGCCCCAGCATTTT. The V gene is TRBV12-3 or TRBV12-4, the J gene TRBJ1-5, with 7 bases that match TRBD1. The CDR3 runs 15 residues. Trimming took 5 bases from V and 3 from J; bases not matched to a gene: 7.

Only a few counts were recorded for this clonotype. The genes are TRBV28 and TRBJ2-1; D is ambiguous. Per the germline V gene, CDR1 is MDHEN and CDR2 is SYDVKM. The CDR3 runs to 13 residues. Trimming took off 7 bases at V and 3 bases at J, with 10 bases between the two ends. The CDR3 here is CASIPTNYNEQFF. The DNA of the CDR3 is TGTGCCAGCATACCGACGAACTACAATGAGCAGTTCTTC.

The V call is TRBV13, the J call TRBJ1-6, with D maybe TRBD1 (6 bases). The germline V gene has CDR1 PRHDT and CDR2 FYEKMQ (reference sequence). The CDR3 length is 12 residues. Trimming shortened V by 5 bases and J by 9 bases, and 8 bases separated the two germline ends. DNA of the CDR3: TGTGCCAGCAGCATCAGGGGTTCACCCCTCCACTTT. Protein sequence: CASSIRGSPLHF. Using reference TRBV13 and TRBJ1-6 for the parts outside the CDR3, the full variable domain is AAGVIQSPRHLIKEKRETATLKCYPIPRHDTVYWYQQGPGQDPQFLISFYEKMQSDKGSIPDRFSAQQFSDYHSELNMSSLELGDSALYFCASSIRGSPLHFGNGTRLTVT.

This clonotype was observed a few times. V and J are TRBV28 and TRBJ2-7, with 7 bases aligning to TRBD1. Germline lookup yields CDR1 MDHEN and CDR2 SYDVKM. This CDR3 region has 13 residues. Germline trimming cut 8 bases from V and 6 bases from J; bases unmatched to any gene: 10. For the CDR3, the DNA is TGTGCCAGCGGAATGTACAGGGACAGCGAGCAGTACTTC. Its protein is CASGMYRDSEQYF.

The sample holds many counts of this clonotype. The rearrangement links TRBV7-2 to TRBJ2-1; D may be TRBD2 (6 bases). The CDR3 runs 14 residues. Germline V gives CDR1 SGHTA, CDR2 FQGNSA. V lost 3 bases and J lost 7, with 13 bases in between. CDR3 sequence: CASSFAERENEQFF. The DNA for the CDR3 is TGTGCCAGCAGCTTCGCTGAACGGGAGAATGAGCAGTTCTTC.

The rearrangement links TRBV7-2 to TRBJ2-5; no definite D call. The V gene lost 5 bases and the J gene lost 1 base, with 17 bases spanning the gap. The CDR3 extends over 16 amino acids. CDR1 SGHTA and CDR2 FQGNSA come from the germline V gene. The CDR3 loop is CASSPRPLITQETQYF. CDR3 DNA: TGTGCCAGCAGCCCCCGGCCCCTTATTACCCAAGAGACCCAGTACTTC.

The chain is built from TRBV5-8 and TRBJ2-3; D is perhaps TRBD2 (5 bases). V lost 4 bases to trimming and J lost 4 bases, with 7 bases between them. Germline CDR1 and CDR2: SGHTS and YDEGEE. The CDR3 length is 12 residues. CDR3 protein: CASSRGADTQYF. The CDR3, as DNA: TGTGCCAGCAGCCGGGGAGCAGATACGCAGTATTTT. The complete variable domain, with remaining parts taken from reference TRBV5-8 and TRBJ2-3, reads EAGVTQSPTHLIKTRGQQATLRCSPISGHTSVYWYQQALGLGLQFLLWYDEGEERNRGNFPPRFSGRQFPNYSSELNVNALELEDSALYLCASSRGADTQYFGPGTRLTVL.

This clonotype was recorded at least ten times. The gene calls are TRBV12-3 or TRBV12-4 and TRBJ1-1, with 9 bases lining up with TRBD1. The CDR3 length is 12 residues. V gave up 7 bases and J gave up 8 bases; unmatched junction bases: 5. CDR3 protein: CASTPGQGEAFF. Written as DNA, the CDR3 is TGTGCCAGCACCCCGGGACAGGGAGAAGCTTTCTTT.